Listed below are T cell receptor beta chains from one sample, sequenced in a study of blood T cell repertoires in COVID-19. The data were produced by immunoSEQ multiplex PCR, yet TCRdb's version contains in-frame clones alone and is incomplete. The sample shows about 210,000 clones, 70% to 90% of them seen only once. Input material: PBMCs or T cells enriched from blood (not recorded which). Receptor source: a man younger than 45 with acute COVID-19. The CDR3 runs from the conserved cysteine through the conserved F or W. Each record gives: CDR3 protein, CDR3 DNA, D gene, J gene, V gene. A D gene is named only where the DNA matches it firmly.

CDR3: CASSAGLLAKNIQYF; DNA: TGCGCCAGCAGCGCGGGACTGTTAGCCAAAAACATTCAGTACTTC; D: -; J: TRBJ2-4; V: TRBV5-1
CDR3: CASSLGLASADTQYF; DNA: TGTGCCAGCAGCCTGGGACTAGCGTCTGCAGATACGCAGTATTTT; D: TRBD2; J: TRBJ2-3; V: TRBV9
CDR3: CASSLTSGGSYGQYF; DNA: TGTGCCAGCAGTTTGACTAGCGGGGGTTCATACGGGCAGTACTTC; D: TRBD2; J: TRBJ2-7; V: TRBV27
CDR3: CASSLAGYYGYTF; DNA: TGTGCCAGCAGTTTAGCAGGGTACTATGGCTACACCTTC; D: -; J: TRBJ1-2; V: TRBV28
CDR3: CASSLPPREKLFF; DNA: TGTGCCAGCAGTTTACCTCCTAGAGAAAAACTGTTTTTT; D: -; J: TRBJ1-4; V: TRBV12-3/TRBV12-4
CDR3: CASSVTANTEAFF; DNA: TGTGCCAGCAGTGTGACAGCGAACACTGAAGCTTTCTTT; D: -; J: TRBJ1-1; V: TRBV2
CDR3: CASSPSPFSNQPQHF; DNA: TGCGCCAGCAGCCCGAGCCCTTTTAGCAATCAGCCCCAGCATTTT; D: -; J: TRBJ1-5; V: TRBV5-1
CDR3: CASSLLGPGYGYTF; DNA: TGTGCCAGCAGCTTGTTAGGGCCGGGGTATGGCTACACCTTC; D: -; J: TRBJ1-2; V: TRBV5-5
CDR3: CASSLERGGETQYF; DNA: TGTGCCAGCAGCTTAGAAAGGGGCGGTGAGACCCAGTACTTC; D: -; J: TRBJ2-5; V: TRBV7-9
CDR3: CASSPSGLGETQYF; DNA: TGTGCCAGCAGCCCCTCAGGGTTAGGGGAGACCCAGTACTTC; D: -; J: TRBJ2-5; V: TRBV14
CDR3: CASSANGSGDDYEQYF; DNA: TGTGCCAGCAGTGCCAACGGGAGCGGAGATGACTACGAGCAGTACTTC; D: -; J: TRBJ2-7; V: TRBV25-1
CDR3: CSVETGDNGYTF; DNA: TGCAGCGTTGAGACAGGGGACAATGGCTACACCTTC; D: TRBD1; J: TRBJ1-2; V: TRBV29-1
CDR3: CASNMRQAYEQYF; DNA: TGTGCCAGCAACATGAGACAGGCCTACGAGCAGTACTTC; D: -; J: TRBJ2-7; V: TRBV2
CDR3: CASSLAGGGGYTF; DNA: TGTGCCAGCAGCTTGGCAGGGGGTGGAGGCTACACCTTC; D: TRBD1; J: TRBJ1-2; V: TRBV5-6